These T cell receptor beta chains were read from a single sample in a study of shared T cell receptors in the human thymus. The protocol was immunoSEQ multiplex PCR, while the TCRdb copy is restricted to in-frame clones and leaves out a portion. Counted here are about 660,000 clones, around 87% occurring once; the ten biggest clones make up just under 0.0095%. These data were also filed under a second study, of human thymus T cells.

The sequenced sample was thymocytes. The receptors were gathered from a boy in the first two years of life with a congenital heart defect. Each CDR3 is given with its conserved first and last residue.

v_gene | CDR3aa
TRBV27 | CASSIAGGPNNEQFF
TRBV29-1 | CSTAPWPGGSATQYF
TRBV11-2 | CASSSQRDRGGEAFF
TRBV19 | CASSIGGGGLTGHEQFF
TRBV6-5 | CASRQGTYEQYF
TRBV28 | CASSLHRSSGNTIYF
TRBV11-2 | CASSSDTQHGEKLFF
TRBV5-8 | CASSWDISGTGFDEQYF
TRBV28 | CASSLELARDIQYF
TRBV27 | CASSPRQLLSIEQYF
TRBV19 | CASSEDGYTF
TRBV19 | CASSSRDRGQVTGELFF
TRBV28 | CASSLWDRYQPQHF
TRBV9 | CASSGQGYNSPLHF
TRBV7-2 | CASSPVGTVVYEQYF
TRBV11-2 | CASSFGSGSVNEQFF
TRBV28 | CASSLPHTNRGYEQYF
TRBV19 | CASSTPSGIKETQYF
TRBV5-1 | CASKTHPGQDSYEQYF
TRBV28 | CASSLNFPGGWSPQPQHF
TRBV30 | CAGAQDIYEQYF
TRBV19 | CASSINRISGNTIYF
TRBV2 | CASSEPQTGRTEAFF
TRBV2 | CASSDLDSKNEKLFF
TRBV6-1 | CASSEARDYHEQYF
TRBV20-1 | CSAREATQYF
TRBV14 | CASSPLAGSNNEQFF
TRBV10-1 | CASSERVGGALPGETQYF
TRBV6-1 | CASSDGGFGYTF